One T cell receptor (beta chain) is described in this entry. The antigen this receptor binds is unknown. No clone much larger than this one lies a single base away; base qualities are absent. The sample is drawn from a study of OX40 agonist ivuxolimab in advanced cancers. Concerning the study at large: Ivuxolimab was a fully human IgG2 agonistic monoclonal antibody targeting the costimulatory receptor OX40 (CD134). A male proportion of around 83% and a mean age of approximately 60 years, ranging from about 20 to 79, were recorded for the dose-escalation cohort. Of the 50 to 55 dose-escalation patients, hepatocellular carcinoma was present in about 20, melanoma in approximately 15, renal cell carcinoma in 9 and head and neck cancer in 9. Partial responses occurred in three dose-escalation patients, of whom one had hepatocellular carcinoma and two had cutaneous melanoma. Peripheral TCRbeta sequencing aimed to test whether ivuxolimab altered TCR sequence diversity and caused clonal T-cell expansion. The monotherapy dose-escalation portion (N ≈ 56 patients) of the phase I ivuxolimab trial is reported in the paper. Intravenous ivuxolimab was administered to patients every 2 weeks at six dose levels: 0.01, 0.1, 0.3, 1.5, 3 and 10 mg/kg. Patients were allowed to have had prior anti-PD-1, anti-PD-L1 or anti-CTLA-4 therapy, and approximately 40% of the dose-escalation patients had previously received checkpoint inhibitors. The investigation overall reported the following: Low levels of normalized T-cell clonal expansion were also seen in some patients who did not respond. In partial responders in the 0.1-3.0 mg/kg groups, normalized peripheral clonal expansion was found to be among the lowest, especially among CD8+ T cells. Clonal expansion of both CD4+ and CD8+ blood T cells was observed from baseline to week 6 at doses 0.1 to 3.0 mg/kg. On average, CD8+ T cells showed more expanded clones than CD4+ T cells after ivuxolimab. Antigen specificity was not determined for the clonally expanded peripheral T cells.

The germline ends are 13 bases apart after V is trimmed by 0 bases and J by 8 bases. The germline V gene (reference sequence) provides CDR1 GTSNPN and CDR2 SVGIG. The CDR3 runs 14 residues from the cysteine to the phenylalanine. Left in the record is the CDR3 DNA by itself, 42 bases read in frame from the first base. For sequencing of the TCRbeta CDR3 region, genomic DNA was extracted from the sorted cells. The immunoSEQ Assay was used to sequence the TCRbeta CDR3 regions. TCRdb re-hosts the immuneACCESS table, in-frame sequences only. Its copies lack some clones; in the studies checked, an unresolved V gene accounts for under half of them, and the cause for the rest is not known. The sample table lists under 100,000 clones, around 78% of them with a count of one. Roughly 0.8% of the sample goes to the ten largest clones. Patients with autoimmune disease history or receiving systemic immunosuppression were excluded from the trial. Peripheral blood for TCR sequencing was collected from all dose cohorts at baseline, on cycle 4 day 1, and on cycle 7 day 1. Samples came from an open-label, multicenter, first-in-human phase I dose-escalation trial of ivuxolimab. Adults with locally advanced or metastatic melanoma, renal cell, hepatocellular, or head and neck squamous cell carcinoma were enrolled in the trial. Before TCR sequencing, CD4+ T cells and CD8+ T cells were sorted from peripheral blood as separate populations.

The chain is made from TRBV30 and TRBJ1-4; TRBD1 is a possible D gene, resting on 5 matching bases. The origin of this receptor is an adult with an advanced solid tumor such as melanoma, head and neck, liver or kidney cancer. The sequencing here drew on CD4+ or CD8+ T cells sorted from blood, taken in a trial of the OX40 agonist ivuxolimab. The CDR3 here reads CAWSVEAGGEKLFF. The DNA sequence follows: TGTGCCTGGAGTGTAGAAGCTGGGGGGGAAAAACTGTTTTTT.